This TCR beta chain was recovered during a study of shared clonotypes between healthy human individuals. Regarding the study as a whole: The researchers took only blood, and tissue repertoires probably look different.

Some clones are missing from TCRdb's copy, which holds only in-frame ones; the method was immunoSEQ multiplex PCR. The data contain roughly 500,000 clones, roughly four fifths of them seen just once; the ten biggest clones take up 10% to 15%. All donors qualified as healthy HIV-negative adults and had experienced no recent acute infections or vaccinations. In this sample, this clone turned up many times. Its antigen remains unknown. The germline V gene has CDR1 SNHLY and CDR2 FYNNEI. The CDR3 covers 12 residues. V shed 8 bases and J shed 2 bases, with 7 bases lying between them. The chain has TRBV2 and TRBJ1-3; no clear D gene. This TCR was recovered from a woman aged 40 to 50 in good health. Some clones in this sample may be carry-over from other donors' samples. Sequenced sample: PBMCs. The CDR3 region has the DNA TGTGCCAGCCTTGTTACTGGAAACACCATATATTTT. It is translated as CASLVTGNTIYF.